Following are 3 T cell receptor beta chains from one sample sequenced in a study of cytomegalovirus exposure and HLA in healthy donors. In the PCR, 60 Vbeta and 13 Jbeta primers were used. TCRdb's table, derived via immunoSEQ multiplex PCR, lists solely in-frame clones and lacks some. The repertoire holds fewer than 100,000 clones, about 78% seen once, with 1.1% in the top ten. The sequenced sample was PBMCs. These receptors were obtained from a male donor in good health and CMV-seronegative.

V and J are TRBV15 and TRBJ2-5, with a possible D match to TRBD1 (6 bases). The V and J ends lost 4 bases and 2 bases respectively, with 11 bases between them. This CDR3 is 14 amino acids long. Per the germline V gene, CDR1 is LNHNV and CDR2 is YYDKDF (reference sequence). The CDR3 loop is CATSKDRTQETQYF. Written as DNA, the CDR3 is TGTGCCACCAGCAAAGACAGGACTCAAGAGACCCAGTACTTC. The full variable domain, with the rest looked up from reference TRBV15 and TRBJ2-5, is DAMVIQNPRYQVTQFGKPVTLSCSQTLNHNVMYWYQQKSSQAPKLLFHYYDKDFNNEADTPDNFQSRRPNTSFCFLDIRSPGLGDTAMYLCATSKDRTQETQYFGPGTRLLVL.

This clone was seen a few times. This chain joins TRBV5-6 and TRBJ2-5; possible D gene TRBD2, 5 bases. The germline gives CDR1 SGHDT, CDR2 YYEEEE. The CDR3 runs 13 residues. V dropped 3 bases and J dropped 1 base, with 7 bases sitting between them. The CDR3 protein is CASSSSPQETQYF. The DNA for the CDR3 is TGTGCCAGCAGCTCTAGCCCCCAAGAGACCCAGTACTTC. Complete variable domain (other parts from reference TRBV5-6 and TRBJ2-5): DAGVTQSPTHLIKTRGQQVTLRCSPKSGHDTVSWYQQALGQGPQFIFQYYEEEERQRGNFPDRFSGHQFPNYSSELNVNALLLGDSALYLCASSSSPQETQYFGPGTRLLVL.

CDR3 in amino acids: CASSGLGYDEQFF. The CDR3 DNA sequence: TGTGCCAGCAGTGGACTAGGGTACGATGAGCAGTTCTTC. The chain combines TRBV2 with TRBJ2-1, with D perhaps TRBD2 (6 bases). The CDR3 is made up of 13 amino acids. V shed 4 bases and J shed 8 bases, with 12 bases lying between them. Germline lookup yields CDR1 SNHLY and CDR2 FYNNEI. The variable domain in full, completed from reference TRBV2 and TRBJ2-1, reads EPEVTQTPSHQVTQMGQEVILRCVPISNHLYFYWYRQILGQKVEFLVSFYNNEISEKSEIFDDQFSVERPDGSNFTLKIRSTKLEDSAMYFCASSGLGYDEQFFGPGTRLTVL.